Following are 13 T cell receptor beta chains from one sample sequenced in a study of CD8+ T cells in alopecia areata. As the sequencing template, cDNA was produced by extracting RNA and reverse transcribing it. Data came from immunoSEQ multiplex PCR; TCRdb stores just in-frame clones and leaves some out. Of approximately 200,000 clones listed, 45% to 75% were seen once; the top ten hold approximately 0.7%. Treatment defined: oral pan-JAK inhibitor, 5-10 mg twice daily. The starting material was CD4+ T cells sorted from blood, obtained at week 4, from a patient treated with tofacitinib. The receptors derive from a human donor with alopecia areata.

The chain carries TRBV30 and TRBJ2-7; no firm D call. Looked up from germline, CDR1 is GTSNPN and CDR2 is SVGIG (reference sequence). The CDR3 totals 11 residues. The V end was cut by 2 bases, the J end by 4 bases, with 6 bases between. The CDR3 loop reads CAWSPKYEQYF. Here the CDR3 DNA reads TGTGCCTGGAGTCCGAAGTACGAGCAGTACTTC.

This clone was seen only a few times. The CDR3 bases are TGTGCCAGTAGTGTACGGGAGGGCCTGTTCCACAATGAGCAGTTCTTC. Residues: CASSVREGLFHNEQFF. J is TRBJ2-1 and V is TRBV19; 8 bases line up with TRBD2. V lost 5 bases to trimming and J lost 5 bases; unmatched junction nucleotides: 11. The CDR3 is 16 residues long. Germline V lookup: CDR1 LNHDA, CDR2 SQIVND (reference sequence).

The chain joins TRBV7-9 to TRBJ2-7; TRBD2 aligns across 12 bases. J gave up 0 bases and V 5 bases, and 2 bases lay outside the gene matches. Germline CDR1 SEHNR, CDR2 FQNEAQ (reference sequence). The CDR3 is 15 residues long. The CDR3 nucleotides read TGTGCCAGCAGCGCGACTAGCGGGAGCTCCTACGAGCAGTACTTC. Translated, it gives CASSATSGSSYEQYF.

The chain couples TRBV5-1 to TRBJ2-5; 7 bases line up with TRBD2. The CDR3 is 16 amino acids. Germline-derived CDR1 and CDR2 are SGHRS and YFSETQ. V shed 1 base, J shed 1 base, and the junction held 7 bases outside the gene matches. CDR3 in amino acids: CASSLMIAGPQETQYF. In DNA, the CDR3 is TGCGCCAGCAGCTTGATGATAGCGGGTCCCCAAGAGACCCAGTACTTC.

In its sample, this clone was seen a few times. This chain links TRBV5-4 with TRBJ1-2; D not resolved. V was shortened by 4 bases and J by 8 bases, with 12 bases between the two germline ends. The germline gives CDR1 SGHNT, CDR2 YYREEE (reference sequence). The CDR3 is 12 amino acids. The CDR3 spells CASSHRWLGYTF. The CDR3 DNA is TGTGCCAGCAGCCACCGGTGGCTCGGCTACACCTTC.

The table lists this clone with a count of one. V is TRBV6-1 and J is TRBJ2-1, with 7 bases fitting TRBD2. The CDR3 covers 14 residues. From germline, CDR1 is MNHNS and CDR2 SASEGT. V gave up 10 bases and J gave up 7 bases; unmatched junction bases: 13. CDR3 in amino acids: CATQGGRVINEQFF. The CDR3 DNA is TGTGCCACCCAGGGAGGGAGGGTCATTAATGAGCAGTTCTTC.

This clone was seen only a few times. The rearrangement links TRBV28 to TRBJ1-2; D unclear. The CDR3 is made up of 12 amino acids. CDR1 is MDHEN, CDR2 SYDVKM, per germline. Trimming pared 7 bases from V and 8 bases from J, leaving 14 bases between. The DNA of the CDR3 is TGTGCCAGCAATCCCCGTGTGGGAGGCTACACCTTC. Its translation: CASNPRVGGYTF.

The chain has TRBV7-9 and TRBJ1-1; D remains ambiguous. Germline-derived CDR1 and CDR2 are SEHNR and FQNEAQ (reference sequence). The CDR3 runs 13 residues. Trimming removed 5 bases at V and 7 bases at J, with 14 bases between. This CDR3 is CASSQAAGNEAFF. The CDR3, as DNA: TGTGCCAGCAGCCAAGCGGCGGGTAATGAAGCTTTCTTT. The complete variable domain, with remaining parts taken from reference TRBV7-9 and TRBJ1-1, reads DTGVSQNPRHKITKRGQNVTFRCDPISEHNRLYWYRQTLGQGPEFLTYFQNEAQLEKSRLLSDRFSAERPKGSFSTLEIQRTEQGDSAMYLCASSQAAGNEAFFGQGTRLTVV.

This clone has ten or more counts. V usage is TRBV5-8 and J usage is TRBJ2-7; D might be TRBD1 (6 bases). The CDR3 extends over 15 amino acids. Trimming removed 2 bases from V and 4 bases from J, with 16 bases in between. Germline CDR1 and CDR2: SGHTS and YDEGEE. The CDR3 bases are TGTGCCAGCAGCTTCAGACAGGACCTAGGTTACGAGCAGTACTTC. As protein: CASSFRQDLGYEQYF.

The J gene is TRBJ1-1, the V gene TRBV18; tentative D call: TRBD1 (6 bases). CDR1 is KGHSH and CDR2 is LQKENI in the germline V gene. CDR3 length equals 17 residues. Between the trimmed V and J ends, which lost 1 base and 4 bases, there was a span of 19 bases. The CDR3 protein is CASSPQNVKQGSTEAFF. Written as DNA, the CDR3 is TGTGCCAGCTCACCACAAAACGTAAAACAGGGTTCCACTGAAGCTTTCTTT.

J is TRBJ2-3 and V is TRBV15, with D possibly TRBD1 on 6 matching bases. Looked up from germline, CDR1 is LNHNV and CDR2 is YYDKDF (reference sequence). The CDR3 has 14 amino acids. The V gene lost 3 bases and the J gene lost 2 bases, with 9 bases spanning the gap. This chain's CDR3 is CATSSDRNTDTQYF. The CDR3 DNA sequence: TGTGCCACCAGCAGCGACAGGAACACAGATACGCAGTATTTT.

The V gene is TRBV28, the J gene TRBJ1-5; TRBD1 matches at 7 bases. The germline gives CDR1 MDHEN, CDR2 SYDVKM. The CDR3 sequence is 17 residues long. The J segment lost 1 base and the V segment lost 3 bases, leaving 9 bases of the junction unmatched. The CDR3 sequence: CASSLIGQVTSNQPQHF. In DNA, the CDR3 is TGTGCCAGCAGTTTGATCGGACAGGTCACAAGCAATCAGCCCCAGCATTTT.

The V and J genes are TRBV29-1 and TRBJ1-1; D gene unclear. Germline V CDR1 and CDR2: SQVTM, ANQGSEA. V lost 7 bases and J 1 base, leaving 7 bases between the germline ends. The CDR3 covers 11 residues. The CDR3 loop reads CSGTANTEAFF. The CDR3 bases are TGCAGCGGCACAGCGAACACTGAAGCTTTCTTT.